Each of the 30 T cell receptor beta chains below was sequenced from the same sample in a study of blood T cell repertoires in COVID-19. TCRdb's table, derived via immunoSEQ multiplex PCR, lists solely in-frame clones and lacks some. The sample has 200,000 or so clones; approximately 86% are singletons. Sequencing was performed on peripheral blood. These receptors were collected from a man aged 60-69 years with acute or convalescent COVID-19.

V is TRBV2 and J is TRBJ2-1; 9 bases are a match to TRBD1. Germline V lookup: CDR1 SNHLY, CDR2 FYNNEI. The CDR3 runs to 16 residues. With V trimmed by 6 bases and J by 2 bases, 8 bases remained unmatched. The CDR3 sequence is CASREDRGGPYNEQFF. The CDR3 DNA reads as TGTGCCAGCAGGGAGGACAGGGGAGGACCCTACAATGAGCAGTTCTTC.

The rearrangement uses TRBV18 and TRBJ2-3; TRBD2 agrees at 11 bases. Germline values: CDR1 KGHSH, CDR2 LQKENI. CDR3 length: 15 amino acids. The ends lost 4 bases at V and 2 bases at J; junction bases unmatched: 2. CDR3 coding DNA: TGTGCCAGCTCACGGACTAGCGGGCTCACAGATACGCAGTATTTT. This gives the protein CASSRTSGLTDTQYF.

This chain joins TRBV15 and TRBJ2-3; TRBD1 agrees at 9 bases. There are 17 residues in the CDR3. CDR1 and CDR2 (germline): LNHNV, YYDKDF (reference sequence). The V segment lost 7 bases and the J segment 2 bases; nucleotides outside the gene matches: 13. The DNA of the CDR3 is TGTGCCACCAACAGCAGAGCCGGGACAGGGAACACAGATACGCAGTATTTT. This translates into CATNSRAGTGNTDTQYF.

V is TRBV3-1 (or the pseudogene TRBV3-2) and J is TRBJ1-4, with D possibly TRBD1 on 6 matching bases. The CDR3 length is 14 residues. V lost 1 base and J 7 bases, leaving 10 bases between the germline ends. Germline loops: CDR1 LGHDT, CDR2 YNNKEL (reference sequence). CDR3 in DNA: TGTGCCAGCAGCCAAGTGGGGGCTGGTGAAAAACTGTTTTTT. It yields the protein CASSQVGAGEKLFF.

V is TRBV6-5 and J is TRBJ2-3; TRBD2 matches at 12 bases. Unmatched junction bases numbered 6, after V lost 8 bases and J lost 6 bases. The length of the CDR3 is 14 residues. Germline loops: CDR1 MNHEY, CDR2 SVGAGI. The CDR3 nucleotides read TGTGCCAGCGCTGGGACTAGCGGGCGGGATACGCAGTATTTT. It codes for CASAGTSGRDTQYF.

CDR3 in DNA: TGCGCCAGCAGCCAAGACTTTGGGGCAGGGTCCGGAAACACCATATATTTT. Residues: CASSQDFGAGSGNTIYF. The chain uses TRBV4-1 and TRBJ1-3, with D maybe TRBD1 (5 bases). V dropped 0 bases and J dropped 4 bases, with 16 bases sitting between them. Germline V gene sequence: CDR1 MGHRA, CDR2 YSYEKL. The CDR3 sequence is 17 residues long.

The rearrangement uses TRBV25-1 and TRBJ2-1; TRBD1 agrees at 10 bases. There are 13 residues in the CDR3. Germline trimming cut 5 bases from V and 6 bases from J; bases unmatched to any gene: 1. Germline CDR1 reads MGHDK; CDR2 reads SYGVNS. Here the CDR3 reads CASSRTGGNEQFF. CDR3 nucleotides: TGTGCCAGCAGTCGGACAGGGGGCAATGAGCAGTTCTTC.

This clone was seen just once. The rearrangement uses TRBV20-1 and TRBJ2-2; D possibly corresponds to TRBD1 (6 bases). Trimming stripped 3 bases from V and 4 bases from J, with 12 bases between. Germline-derived CDR1 and CDR2 are DFQATT and SNEGSKA (reference sequence). The CDR3 extends over 14 amino acids. The CDR3 nucleotides read TGCAGTGCTAGTAACAGGGTGGCCACCGGGGAGCTGTTTTTT. Its translation: CSASNRVATGELFF.

The CDR3 region has the DNA TGTGCCAGTAGTATAGACCCGACCAGAGCGGAGCAGTACTTC. Its protein product is CASSIDPTRAEQYF. This chain joins TRBV19 and TRBJ2-7, with no clear D. Looked up from germline, CDR1 is LNHDA and CDR2 is SQIVND (reference sequence). The CDR3 contains 14 residues. The V gene lost 0 bases and the J gene lost 7 bases, with 13 bases spanning the gap.

This chain links TRBV7-9 with TRBJ1-6, with D unresolved. CDR1 is SEHNR and CDR2 is FQNEAQ in the germline V gene (reference sequence). The CDR3 sequence is 11 residues long. Trimming cost V 5 bases and J 14 bases, with 10 bases left between them. The chain's CDR3 is CASSPPGALHF. Here the CDR3 DNA reads TGTGCCAGCAGCCCACCCGGGGCCCTCCACTTT. Variable domain in full (rest from reference TRBV7-9 and TRBJ1-6): DTGVSQNPRHKITKRGQNVTFRCDPISEHNRLYWYRQTLGQGPEFLTYFQNEAQLEKSRLLSDRFSAERPKGSFSTLEIQRTEQGDSAMYLCASSPPGALHFGNGTRLTVT.

The chain combines TRBV6-5 with TRBJ1-3, with unresolved D. Trimming cost V 0 bases and J 4 bases, with 7 bases left between them. Germline values: CDR1 MNHEY, CDR2 SVGAGI. The CDR3 has 14 residues. The CDR3 loop is CASSYSGGGNTIYF. CDR3 sequence (DNA): TGTGCCAGCAGTTACTCAGGCGGGGGAAACACCATATATTTT.

This rearrangement joins TRBV6-1 to TRBJ2-5; tentatively, D is TRBD1 (5 bases). The ends were cut back, 2 bases at V and 2 bases at J, with 15 bases in the middle. Germline V CDR1 and CDR2: MNHNS, SASEGT. This CDR3 comprises 16 residues. DNA for the CDR3: TGTGCCAGCAGTGAATGGGGAAGGGGCGGACAAGAGACCCAGTACTTC. Its translation is CASSEWGRGGQETQYF.

The chain joins TRBV6-4 to TRBJ2-2; 11 nucleotides match TRBD2. Germline CDR1 and CDR2: MRHNA and SNTAGT. CDR3 length equals 15 residues. V lost 9 bases and J lost 5; bases outside the gene matches: 8. CDR3 bases: TGTGCCAGGTTAGCGGGGGGGCCGGGAACCGGGGAGCTGTTTTTT. Its translation: CARLAGGPGTGELFF.

In this sample, this clone turned up once. The V call is TRBV2, the J call TRBJ2-7; the D gene is possibly TRBD1 (5 bases). V gave up 7 bases and J gave up 0 bases, with 13 bases separating them. The CDR3 runs 14 residues. In germline, CDR1 is SNHLY, CDR2 FYNNEI. CDR3 coding DNA: TGTGCCAGCAAAAGAGACAGAAGCTCCTACGAGCAGTACTTC. Its protein is CASKRDRSSYEQYF.

The V call is TRBV27, the J call TRBJ1-2; 10 bases match TRBD1. The CDR3 consists of 17 residues. V dropped 6 bases and J dropped 2; count of bases not matched to a gene: 12. Germline CDR1 and CDR2: MNHEY and SMNVEV (reference sequence). CDR3 DNA sequence: TGTGCCAGCAGCTCCTTCCGGACAGGGGGTTTGAACTATGGCTACACCTTC. Translation gives CASSSFRTGGLNYGYTF.

As regards this clone: Other DNA sequences from this sample encode an identical CDR3 as well. The chain employs TRBV29-1 and TRBJ1-1; TRBD1 aligns across 10 bases. Trimming at V came to 5 bases and at J to 3 bases, leaving 3 bases not matched to a gene. In germline, CDR1 is SQVTM, CDR2 ANQGSEA. The CDR3 totals 13 residues. The DNA of the CDR3 is TGCAGCGTTAGACAGGGGGCCGACACTGAAGCTTTCTTT. It is translated as CSVRQGADTEAFF.

The chain has TRBV21-1 and TRBJ2-3; TRBD2, the table's D call, was not compared with the DNA. TRBV21-1 is a pseudogene locus. The CDR3 is 15 amino acids. The CDR3 DNA sequence: TGTGCCAGCAGCCAAACCGCGGGCGCGCCAGATACGCAGTATTTT. Its protein is CASSQTAGAPDTQYF.

CDR3 amino acids: CASSPTLLKDTGELFF. DNA of the CDR3: TGTGCCAGCAGCCCGACACTTCTCAAGGACACCGGGGAGCTGTTTTTT. V usage is TRBV5-4 and J usage is TRBJ2-2; no definite D call. The V gene lost 4 bases and the J gene lost 3 bases, with 16 bases spanning the gap. Germline CDR1 and CDR2: SGHNT and YYREEE (reference sequence). The length of the CDR3 is 16 residues.

The gene calls are TRBV7-8 and TRBJ1-1; tentatively, D is TRBD1 (5 bases). Trimming left V 2 bases short and J 4 bases short, with 17 bases between. The CDR3 is 16 amino acids. Per germline, CDR1 SGHVS and CDR2 FQNEAQ. This CDR3 reads CASSLRAQGRGTEAFF. For the CDR3, the DNA is TGTGCCAGCAGCTTAAGGGCCCAGGGTAGAGGCACTGAAGCTTTCTTT.

The sample holds a few counts of this clone. The chain uses TRBV4-3 and TRBJ1-3; D not certain. Trimming removed 1 base from V and 0 bases from J, with 4 bases in between. Looked up from germline, CDR1 is LGHNA and CDR2 is YSLEER. The CDR3 is 14 residues long. The CDR3 reads CASSQVISGNTIYF. The DNA for the CDR3 is TGCGCCAGCAGCCAAGTAATCTCTGGAAACACCATATATTTT.

V is TRBV9 and J is TRBJ2-2, with TRBD2 matching over 16 bases. The germline gives CDR1 SGDLS, CDR2 YYNGEE. V trimming: 3 bases; J trimming: 7 bases; junction bases outside the gene matches: 15. The CDR3 has 20 residues. CDR3: CASSGSGTSGGALLGGELFF. The CDR3 nucleotides are TGTGCCAGCAGCGGTTCCGGGACTAGCGGGGGGGCCCTCCTGGGCGGGGAGCTGTTTTTT.

The CDR3 DNA follows: TGCAGTGCTAGTTCGGCAGGGGGCTCCTACGAGCAGTACTTC. Translating it yields CSASSAGGSYEQYF. The chain is built from TRBV20-1 and TRBJ2-7; 7 bases line up with TRBD1. The CDR3 consists of 14 residues. V lost 3 bases, J lost 0 bases, and 5 bases stayed unmatched. Germline CDR1 and CDR2: DFQATT and SNEGSKA (reference sequence).

V and J are TRBV18 and TRBJ1-5, with D unclear. This CDR3 has 15 amino acids. The V end was cut by 3 bases, the J end by 1 base, with 10 bases between. CDR1 and CDR2 from the germline V gene are KGHSH and LQKENI. CDR3: CASSPRAESNQPQHF. CDR3 coding DNA: TGTGCCAGCTCACCGAGGGCGGAAAGCAATCAGCCCCAGCATTTT.

The gene calls are TRBV19 and TRBJ1-4, with D tentatively TRBD1 (6 bases). This CDR3 contains 15 residues. Trimming cost V 7 bases and J 1 base, with 13 bases left between them. Germline V gene data show CDR1 as LNHDA and CDR2 as SQIVND (reference sequence). The chain's CDR3 is CASTQRGRTNEKLFF. CDR3 bases: TGTGCCAGTACCCAAAGGGGGAGAACTAATGAAAAACTGTTTTTT.

V gene TRBV14 combines with J gene TRBJ1-3, with 8 bases lining up with TRBD1. Germline lookup yields CDR1 SGHDN and CDR2 FVKESK. The CDR3 is made up of 15 amino acids. V lost 0 bases to trimming and J lost 4 bases; unmatched junction nucleotides: 2. The CDR3 region has the DNA TGTGCCAGCAGCCAAGATGGACAGGGAGGAAACACCATATATTTT. Its translation is CASSQDGQGGNTIYF.

The rearrangement links TRBV5-6 to TRBJ1-2; 10 bases are shared with TRBD1. CDR3 size: 16 residues. The ends lost 0 bases at V and 8 bases at J; junction bases unmatched: 10. CDR1 SGHDT and CDR2 YYEEEE come from the germline V gene. CDR3 region: CASSLVGTGESGGYTF. Here the CDR3 DNA reads TGTGCCAGCAGCTTGGTCGGGACAGGGGAGTCGGGCGGCTACACCTTC.

The genes are TRBV29-1 and TRBJ2-7; tentative D call: TRBD1 (7 bases). Trimming pared 1 base from V and 5 bases from J, leaving 18 bases between. Looked up from germline, CDR1 is SQVTM and CDR2 is ANQGSEA. The CDR3 is 15 amino acids. The CDR3, as DNA: TGCAGCGTTGAAGGGGGTTCACAGGGGAGGAACGAGCAGTACTTC. Protein: CSVEGGSQGRNEQYF.

The chain uses TRBV10-3 and TRBJ1-1; TRBD1 agrees at 7 bases. The V gene end was trimmed by 4 bases and the J gene end by 3 bases; junction bases not matched to a gene: 11. CDR3 length: 16 residues. From germline, CDR1 is ENHRY and CDR2 SYGVKD. CDR3: CAISGQGSERDTEAFF. The CDR3 DNA sequence: TGTGCCATCAGTGGACAGGGTTCTGAAAGGGACACTGAAGCTTTCTTT.

The chain has TRBV11-3 and TRBJ2-5; TRBD2 aligns across 7 bases. The CDR3 covers 16 residues. V lost 1 base to trimming and J lost 4 bases; unmatched junction nucleotides: 9. Germline V gives CDR1 SGHNT, CDR2 YENEEA. The CDR3: CASSLGRSGERETQYF. In DNA form, the CDR3 reads TGTGCCAGCAGCTTAGGGCGAAGCGGGGAACGAGAGACCCAGTACTTC.

A single count supports this clone. This chain connects TRBV7-2 to TRBJ1-1; a weak D match, TRBD1 (5 bases). CDR1 and CDR2 (germline): SGHTA, FQGNSA. The CDR3 consists of 17 residues. Between the trimmed V and J ends, which lost 4 bases and 4 bases, there was a span of 22 bases. CDR3 nucleotides: TGTGCCAGCAGCTCTCAAGGGGTCCCCTCGTTGGGCACTGAAGCTTTCTTT. This sequence encodes CASSSQGVPSLGTEAFF.